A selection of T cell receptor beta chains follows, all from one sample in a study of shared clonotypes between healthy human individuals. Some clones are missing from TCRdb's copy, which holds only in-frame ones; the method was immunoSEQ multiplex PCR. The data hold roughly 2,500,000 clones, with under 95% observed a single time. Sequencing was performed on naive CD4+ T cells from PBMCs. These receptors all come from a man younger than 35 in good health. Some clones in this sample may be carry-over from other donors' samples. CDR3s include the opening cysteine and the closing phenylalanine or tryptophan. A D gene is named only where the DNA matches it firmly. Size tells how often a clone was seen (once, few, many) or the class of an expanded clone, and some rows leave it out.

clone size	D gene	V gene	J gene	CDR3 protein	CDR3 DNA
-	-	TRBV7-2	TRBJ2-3	CASSLGRGTDTQYF	TGTGCCAGCAGCTTAGGTCGGGGCACAGATACGCAGTATTTT
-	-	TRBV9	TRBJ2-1	CASSVGGGGTSYNEQFF	TGTGCCAGCAGCGTAGGAGGAGGCGGAACCTCCTACAATGAGCAGTTCTTC
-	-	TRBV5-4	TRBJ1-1	CASRNVGANTEAFF	TGTGCCAGCAGGAACGTTGGAGCGAACACTGAAGCTTTCTTT
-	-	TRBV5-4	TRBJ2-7	CASSLELSRKSSYEQYF	TGTGCCAGCAGCTTGGAACTTTCTAGGAAGAGCTCCTACGAGCAGTACTTC
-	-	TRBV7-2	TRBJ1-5	CASSLVGQLNQPQHF	TGTGCCAGCAGCTTAGTCGGCCAGCTCAATCAGCCCCAGCATTTT
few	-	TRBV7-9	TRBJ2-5	CASSFQETQYF	TGTGCCAGCAGCTTTCAAGAGACCCAGTACTTC
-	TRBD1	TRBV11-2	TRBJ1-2	CASRNTGQGGGYTF	TGTGCCAGCAGGAATACGGGACAGGGTGGTGGCTACACCTTC
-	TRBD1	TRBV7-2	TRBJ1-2	CASSFGQGGGGYTF	TGTGCCAGCAGCTTTGGACAGGGAGGTGGGGGCTACACCTTC
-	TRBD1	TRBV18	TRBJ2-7	CASSPRTGTYEQYF	TGTGCCAGCTCTCCGCGGACAGGGACCTACGAGCAGTACTTC
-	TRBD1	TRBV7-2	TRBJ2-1	CASSGRDSNNEQFF	TGTGCCAGCAGCGGCCGGGACAGCAACAATGAGCAGTTCTTC
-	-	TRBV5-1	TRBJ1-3	CASSGLEVNSGNTIYF	TGCGCCAGCAGTGGGCTCGAGGTGAACTCTGGAAACACCATATATTTT
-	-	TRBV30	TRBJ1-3	CAWTVSAGNTIYF	TGTGCCTGGACTGTCTCGGCTGGAAACACCATATATTTT
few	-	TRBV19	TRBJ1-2	CASSIDRGTPCF	TGTGCCAGTAGTATAGATCGAGGGACTCCATGTTTC
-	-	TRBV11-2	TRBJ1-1	CASSDRRQGNTEAFF	TGTGCCAGCAGCGACCGTCGGCAGGGGAACACTGAAGCTTTCTTT
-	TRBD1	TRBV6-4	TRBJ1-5	CASSAQGDLTNSNQPQHF	TGTGCCAGCAGTGCACAGGGGGATCTTACGAATAGCAATCAGCCCCAGCATTTT
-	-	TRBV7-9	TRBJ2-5	CASSLGIQETQYF	TGTGCCAGCAGCTTAGGCATCCAAGAGACCCAGTACTTC
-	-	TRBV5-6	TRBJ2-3	CASSSGGAVVGPQYF	TGTGCCAGCAGCTCAGGGGGGGCTGTTGTGGGGCCGCAGTATTTT
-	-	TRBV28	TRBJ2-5	CASSEPSRQTQYF	TGTGCCAGCAGTGAGCCCAGCCGTCAGACCCAGTACTTC
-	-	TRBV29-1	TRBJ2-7	CSVLRPTSYEQYF	TGCAGCGTTCTAAGGCCAACCTCCTACGAGCAGTACTTC
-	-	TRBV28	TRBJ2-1	CASSLPGRAYNEQFF	TGTGCCAGCAGTCTACCCGGGCGGGCTTACAATGAGCAGTTCTTC
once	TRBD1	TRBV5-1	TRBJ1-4	CASSPTGAHEKLFF	TGCGCCAGCAGCCCAACAGGGGCCCATGAAAAACTGTTTTTT
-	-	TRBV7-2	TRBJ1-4	CASSLSRAPLGEKLFF	TGTGCCAGCAGCTTAAGTCGGGCGCCCCTCGGGGAAAAACTGTTTTTT
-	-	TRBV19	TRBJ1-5	CASSIGVSALGQPQHF	TGTGCCAGTAGTATAGGGGTCAGTGCCTTGGGCCAGCCCCAGCATTTT
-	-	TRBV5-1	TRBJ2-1	CASSTQGGNEQFF	TGCGCCAGCAGCACTCAAGGGGGCAATGAGCAGTTCTTC
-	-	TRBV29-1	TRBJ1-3	CSVTRDAISGNTIYF	TGCAGCGTCACGCGGGACGCTATCTCTGGAAACACCATATATTTT
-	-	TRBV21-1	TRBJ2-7	CASSSGDYEQYF	TGTGCCAGCAGTAGCGGGGACTACGAGCAGTACTTC
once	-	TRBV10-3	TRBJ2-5	CAISESGGIETQYF	TGTGCCATCAGTGAGTCTGGAGGGATTGAGACCCAGTACTTC
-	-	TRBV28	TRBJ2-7	CASSLPPGRNYEQYF	TGTGCCAGCAGTTTACCCCCGGGACGTAACTACGAGCAGTACTTC
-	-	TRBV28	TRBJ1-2	CATGNGYTF	TGTGCCACCGGCAATGGCTACACCTTC
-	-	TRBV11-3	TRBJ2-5	CASSLPGRGETQYF	TGTGCCAGCAGCTTACCAGGCCGAGGAGAGACCCAGTACTTC
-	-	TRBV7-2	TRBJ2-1	CASSLVTTSYNEQFF	TGTGCCAGCAGCTTAGTTACGACTAGCTACAATGAGCAGTTCTTC
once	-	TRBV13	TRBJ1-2	CASSSTGSYGYTF	TGTGCCAGCAGCTCAACAGGATCCTATGGCTACACCTTC
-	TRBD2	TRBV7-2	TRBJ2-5	CASKLRGTSGANQETQYF	TGTGCCAGCAAGCTTAGAGGGACTAGCGGAGCAAACCAAGAGACCCAGTACTTC
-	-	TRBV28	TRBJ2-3	CASSLSTDTQYF	TGTGCCAGCAGTCTTTCCACAGATACGCAGTATTTT
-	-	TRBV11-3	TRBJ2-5	CASSLDKETQYF	TGTGCCAGCAGCTTGGACAAAGAGACCCAGTACTTC
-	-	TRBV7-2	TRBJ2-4	CASSLDGPQIQYF	TGTGCCAGCAGCTTAGACGGTCCCCAAATTCAGTACTTC